The clone carrying this TCR beta chain was detected only once. Its antigen is currently unknown. These data are taken from a study of T cells in localized non-small cell lung cancer. General study results and limits: There was higher T cell clonality in uninvolved adjacent lung than in tumor, and it was highest there. Appearing in adjacent lung were a median roughly 59 of the top 100 tumor clones.

Data came from immunoSEQ multiplex PCR; TCRdb stores just in-frame clones and leaves some out. The sample lists roughly 70,000 clones, 80% to 90% occurring once. This CDR3 comprises 15 residues. The V end was cut by 0 bases, the J end by 3 bases, with 12 bases between. Germline CDR1 and CDR2: SGDLS and YYNGEE. The chain is built from TRBV9 and TRBJ1-2; D gene uncertain. The source of this sequence is a male donor at least 60 years old with stage III squamous cell lung carcinoma. This specimen consisted of peripheral blood, obtained before any cancer treatment. The CDR3 here is CASSVAGRPDYGYTF. As DNA, the CDR3 is TGTGCCAGCAGCGTAGCGGGCAGACCGGACTATGGCTACACCTTC.